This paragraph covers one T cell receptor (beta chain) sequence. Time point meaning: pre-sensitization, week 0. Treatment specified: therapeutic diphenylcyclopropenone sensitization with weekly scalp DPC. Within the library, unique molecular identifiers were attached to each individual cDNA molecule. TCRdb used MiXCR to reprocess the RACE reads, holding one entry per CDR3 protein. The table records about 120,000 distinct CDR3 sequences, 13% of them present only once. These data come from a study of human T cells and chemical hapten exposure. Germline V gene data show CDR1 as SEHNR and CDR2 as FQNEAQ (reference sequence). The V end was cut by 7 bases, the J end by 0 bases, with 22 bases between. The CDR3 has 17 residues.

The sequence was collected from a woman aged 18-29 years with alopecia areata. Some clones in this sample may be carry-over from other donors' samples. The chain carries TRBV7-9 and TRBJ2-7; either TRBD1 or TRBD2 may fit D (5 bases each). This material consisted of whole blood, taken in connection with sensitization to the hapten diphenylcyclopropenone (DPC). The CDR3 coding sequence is TGTGCCAGCACTCCTGTGGGGACGAAAGGCAGCTCCTACGAGCAGTACTTC. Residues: CASTPVGTKGSSYEQYF.